One sample yielded the 8 T cell receptor beta chains listed below, sequenced in a study of glioma-infiltrating T cells. Amplification of TCR alpha and beta CDR3 regions from RNA used iRepertoire nested multiplex PCR. Using its own MiXCR run on the multiplex PCR reads, TCRdb lists one record per CDR3 protein. The profile covers approximately 88,000 distinct CDR3 sequences, with 23% appearing a single time and 6.7% taken by the ten largest. Material for sequencing was glioma tissue, nonneoplastic brain tissue, or PBMCs (not recorded which). These receptors all come from a human donor with low-grade glioma or glioblastoma, undergoing nonglioma brain surgery, or in good health (not recorded which).

Ten or more counts support this clonotype. This rearrangement joins TRBV4-2 to TRBJ2-7; 7 nucleotides agree with TRBD2. This CDR3 contains 16 residues. Germline V gene sequence: CDR1 LGHNA, CDR2 YNFKEQ. With 4 bases clipped from V and 2 bases from J, the junction kept 11 bases outside the gene matches. The CDR3 sequence is CASSRNAGETPYEQYF. CDR3 DNA sequence: TGTGCCAGCAGCCGGAATGCGGGGGAGACCCCCTACGAGCAGTACTTC.

This clonotype was detected ten times or more. The chain carries TRBV27 and TRBJ2-7, with TRBD2 identical over 9 bases. The CDR3 is 19 amino acids. Germline V gene lookup returns CDR1 MNHEY and CDR2 SMNVEV (reference sequence). J was trimmed by 8 bases and V by 1 base; bases with no gene match: 21. CDR3 in DNA: TGTGCCAGCAGTTTATTGTCCAGCGGGAGGTTTGAACTTGGGACGAAGCAGTACTTC. Translating gives CASSLLSSGRFELGTKQYF.

This clonotype was detected many times. The J gene is TRBJ1-2, the V gene TRBV20-1, with 8 bases that match TRBD1. Germline CDR1 and CDR2: DFQATT and SNEGSKA (reference sequence). The V and J ends lost 3 bases and 5 bases, in that order; junction bases with no gene match: 5. This CDR3 contains 13 residues. The CDR3 here is CSARIDRGYGYTF. As DNA, the CDR3 is TGCAGTGCTAGGATAGACAGGGGTTATGGCTACACCTTC.

Concerning this clonotype itself: The junction departs from the called germline gene at one end, perhaps through a read error. The chain has TRBV6-6 and TRBJ2-5, with a weak D call TRBD2 (6 bases). The CDR3 length is 15 residues. The germline V gene has CDR1 MNHNY and CDR2 SVGAGI (reference sequence). The CDR3 spells CTRRPGLSEWETQYF. The CDR3 DNA reads as TGTACCAGAAGACCGGGACTTTCGGAGTGGGAGACCCAGTACTTC.

Regarding this clonotype: A clone one base away is much larger, so this may be a read error. The rearrangement joins TRBV7-2 to TRBJ2-3, with 13 bases aligning to TRBD2. Germline V gene data show CDR1 as SGHTA and CDR2 as FQGNSA. V lost 2 bases, J lost 1 base, and 3 bases stayed unmatched. This CDR3 is 17 amino acids long. This chain's CDR3 is CASSLRLAGGCTDTQYF. CDR3 nucleotides: TGTGCCAGCAGCTTAAGACTAGCGGGGGGCTGCACAGATACGCAGTATTTT.

Note on this clonotype: With a much larger clone just one base away, this may be a read error. The CDR3 spells CASSLGTGVKNYGYTF. As DNA, the CDR3 is TGTGCCAGCAGCTTAGGGACAGGGGTTAAAAACTATGGCTACACCTTC. The V and J genes are TRBV7-6 and TRBJ1-2; 9 bases agree with TRBD1. V lost 1 base to trimming and J lost 2 bases; unmatched junction nucleotides: 5. The CDR3 sequence is 16 residues long. CDR1 is SGHVS and CDR2 is FNYEAQ in the germline V gene.

The chain couples TRBV30 to TRBJ1-2, with D unclear. Trimming took off 0 bases at V and 2 bases at J, with 1 base between the two ends. This CDR3 is 11 amino acids long. The germline V gene encodes CDR1 GTSNPN and CDR2 SVGIG (reference sequence). CDR3 in DNA: TGTGCCTGGAGTGTAAACTATGGCTACACCTTC. Protein: CAWSVNYGYTF. The full variable domain, rest sourced from reference TRBV30 and TRBJ1-2, is SQTIHQWPATLVQPVGSPLSLECTVEGTSNPNLYWYRQAAGRGLQLLFYSVGIGQISSEVPQNLSASRPQDRQFILSSKKLLLSDSGFYLCAWSVNYGYTFGSGTRLTVV.

This clonotype was observed a handful of times. V gene TRBV19 combines with J gene TRBJ1-1, with 7 bases matching TRBD1. V shed 7 bases, J shed 0 bases, and the junction held 8 bases outside the gene matches. Germline CDR1 is LNHDA and CDR2 is SQIVND (reference sequence). The CDR3 is 15 residues long. CDR3 bases: TGTGCCAGTAAGGAGGGGGCCTACCTGAACACTGAAGCTTTCTTT. Amino acids: CASKEGAYLNTEAFF.